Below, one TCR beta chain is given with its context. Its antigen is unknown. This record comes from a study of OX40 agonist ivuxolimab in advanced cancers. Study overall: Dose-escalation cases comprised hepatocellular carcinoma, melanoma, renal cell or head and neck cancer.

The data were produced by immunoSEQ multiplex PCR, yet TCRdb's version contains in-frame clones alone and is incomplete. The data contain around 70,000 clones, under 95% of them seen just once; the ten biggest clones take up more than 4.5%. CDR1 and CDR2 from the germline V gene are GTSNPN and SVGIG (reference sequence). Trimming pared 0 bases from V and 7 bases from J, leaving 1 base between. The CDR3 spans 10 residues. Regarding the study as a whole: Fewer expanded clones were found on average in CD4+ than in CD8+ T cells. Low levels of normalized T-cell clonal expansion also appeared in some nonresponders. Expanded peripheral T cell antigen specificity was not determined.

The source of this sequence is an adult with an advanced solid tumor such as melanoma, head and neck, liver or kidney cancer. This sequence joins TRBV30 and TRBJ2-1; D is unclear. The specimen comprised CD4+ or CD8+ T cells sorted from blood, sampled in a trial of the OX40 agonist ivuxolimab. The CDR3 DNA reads TGTGCCTGGAGTGTGAATGAGCAGTTCTTC. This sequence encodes CAWSVNEQFF.